The entry below describes one T cell receptor beta chain. The data were taken from a study of T-cell reconstitution after alpha-beta-depleted transplantation in children. V lost 3 bases to trimming and J lost 3 bases; unmatched junction nucleotides: 6. The CDR3 has 17 residues. Germline CDR1 is MDHEN and CDR2 is SYDVKM. TCRbeta library construction was performed incorporating unique molecular identifiers. TCRdb re-called the PCR reads with MiXCR, one entry per CDR3 protein. This table holds 450,000 to 700,000 distinct CDR3 sequences, 20% to 30% found once. This TCR derives from a boy in the first two years of life with Wiskott-Aldrich syndrome, due to receive a stem cell transplant. This specimen was PBMCs, taken before TCRalphabeta/CD19-depleted stem cell transplant. J is TRBJ1-5 and V is TRBV28; 12 bases map to TRBD1. CDR3 protein: CASSFRDRGHFNQPQHF. Here the CDR3 DNA reads TGTGCCAGCAGTTTTCGGGACAGGGGGCATTTCAATCAGCCCCAGCATTTT.